This TCR beta chain was identified in a study of post-analysis software for immune sequencing data. Study outcomes and limitations: Patients carried roughly 5 TRBV segments more frequently than controls did, and TRBV5-6, TRBV5-1 and TRBV20-1 were among them.

Germline V gives CDR1 SGHRS, CDR2 YFSETQ. The CDR3 consists of 16 residues. Trimming took 4 bases from V and 5 from J, leaving 22 bases between them. This clonotype showed up just once. The target antigen is unknown. Incorporated into the TCR beta cDNA libraries were unique molecular identifiers, which served to reduce PCR and sequencing biases. A single record per CDR3 protein comes from TCRdb applying MiXCR to the PCR reads. The sample lists some 800,000 distinct CDR3 sequences, about half seen once, with around 4.7% in the top ten. V usage is TRBV5-1 and J usage is TRBJ2-7, with D maybe TRBD2 (5 bases). The sequencing sample was made of blood. The clonotype comes from a girl aged 10 to 17 with multiple sclerosis. CDR3: CASSPREGGFSNEQYF. The CDR3 DNA reads as TGCGCCAGCAGCCCACGGGAAGGAGGCTTTTCCAACGAGCAGTACTTC.